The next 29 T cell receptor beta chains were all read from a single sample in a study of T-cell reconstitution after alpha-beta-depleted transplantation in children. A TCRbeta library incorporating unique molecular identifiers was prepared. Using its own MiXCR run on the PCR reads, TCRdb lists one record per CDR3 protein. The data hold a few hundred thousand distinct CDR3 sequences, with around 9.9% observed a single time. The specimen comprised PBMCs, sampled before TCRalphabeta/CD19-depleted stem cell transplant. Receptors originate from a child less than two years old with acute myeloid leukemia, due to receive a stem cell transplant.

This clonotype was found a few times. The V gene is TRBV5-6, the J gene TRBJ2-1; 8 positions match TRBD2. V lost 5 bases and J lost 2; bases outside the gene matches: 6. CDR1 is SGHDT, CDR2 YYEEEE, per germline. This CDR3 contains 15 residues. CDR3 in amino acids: CASRPYSGTYNEQFF. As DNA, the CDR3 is TGTGCCAGCAGGCCCTATAGCGGGACCTACAATGAGCAGTTCTTC.

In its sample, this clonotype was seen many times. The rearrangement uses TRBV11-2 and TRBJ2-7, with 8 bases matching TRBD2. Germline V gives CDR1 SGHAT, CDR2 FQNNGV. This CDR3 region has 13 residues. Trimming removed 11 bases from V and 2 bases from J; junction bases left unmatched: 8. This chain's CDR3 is CACQRGPTYEQYF. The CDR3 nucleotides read TGTGCCTGTCAGCGGGGGCCCACCTACGAGCAGTACTTC.

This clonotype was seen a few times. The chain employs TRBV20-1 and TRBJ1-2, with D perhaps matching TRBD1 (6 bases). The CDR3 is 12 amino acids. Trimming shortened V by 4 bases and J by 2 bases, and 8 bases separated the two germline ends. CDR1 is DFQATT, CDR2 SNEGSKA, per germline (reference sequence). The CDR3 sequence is CSAKGDNYGYTF. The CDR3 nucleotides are TGCAGTGCTAAGGGGGACAACTATGGCTACACCTTC.

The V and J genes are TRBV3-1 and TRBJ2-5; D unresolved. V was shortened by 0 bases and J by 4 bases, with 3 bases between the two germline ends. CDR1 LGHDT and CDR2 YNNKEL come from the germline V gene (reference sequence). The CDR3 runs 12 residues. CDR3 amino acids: CASSQEVETQYF. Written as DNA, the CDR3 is TGTGCCAGCAGCCAAGAGGTAGAGACCCAGTACTTC.

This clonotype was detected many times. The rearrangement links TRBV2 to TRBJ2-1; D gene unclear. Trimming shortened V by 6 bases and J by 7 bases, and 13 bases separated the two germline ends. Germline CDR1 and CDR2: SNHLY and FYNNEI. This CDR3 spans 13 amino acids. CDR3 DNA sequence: TGTGCCAGCAGGGCCGGCGGCCAGAATGAGCAGTTCTTC. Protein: CASRAGGQNEQFF.

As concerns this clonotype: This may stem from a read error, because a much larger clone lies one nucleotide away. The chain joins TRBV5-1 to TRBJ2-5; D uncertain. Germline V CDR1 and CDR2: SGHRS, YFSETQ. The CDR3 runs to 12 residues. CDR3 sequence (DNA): TGCACCAGCACACGGAATGGGGAGACCCAGTACTTC. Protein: CTSTRNGETQYF.

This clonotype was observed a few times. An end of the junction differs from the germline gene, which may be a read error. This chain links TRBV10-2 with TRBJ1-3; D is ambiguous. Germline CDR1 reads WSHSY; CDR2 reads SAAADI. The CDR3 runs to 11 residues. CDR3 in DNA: TGCGCCAGTTGGACTGGGAACACCATATATTTT. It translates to CASWTGNTIYF.

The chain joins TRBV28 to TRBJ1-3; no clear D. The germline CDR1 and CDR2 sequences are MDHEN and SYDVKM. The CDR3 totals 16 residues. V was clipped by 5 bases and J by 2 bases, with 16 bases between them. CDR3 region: CASSIPAGFAGNTIYF. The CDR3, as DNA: TGTGCCAGCAGTATCCCCGCGGGATTCGCTGGAAACACCATATATTTT.

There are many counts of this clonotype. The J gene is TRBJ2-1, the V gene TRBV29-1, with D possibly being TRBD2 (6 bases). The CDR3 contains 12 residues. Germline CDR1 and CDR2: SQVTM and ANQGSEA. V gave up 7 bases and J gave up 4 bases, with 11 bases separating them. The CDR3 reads CSAGGVYNEQFF. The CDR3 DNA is TGCAGCGCTGGCGGGGTGTACAATGAGCAGTTCTTC.

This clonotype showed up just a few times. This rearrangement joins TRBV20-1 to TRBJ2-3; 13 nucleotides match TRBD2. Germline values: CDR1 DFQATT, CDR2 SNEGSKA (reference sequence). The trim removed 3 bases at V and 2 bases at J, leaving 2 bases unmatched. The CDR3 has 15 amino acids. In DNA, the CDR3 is TGCAGTGCTAGGGGACTAGCGGGAATCACAGATACGCAGTATTTT. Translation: CSARGLAGITDTQYF.

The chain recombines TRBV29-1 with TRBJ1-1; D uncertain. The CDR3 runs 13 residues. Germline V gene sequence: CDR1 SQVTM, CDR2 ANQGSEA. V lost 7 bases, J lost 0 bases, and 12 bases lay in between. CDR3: CSAIGRLNTEAFF. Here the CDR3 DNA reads TGCAGCGCAATTGGACGGCTGAACACTGAAGCTTTCTTT.

This CDR3 is CASSYAGGIIGELFF. CDR3 bases: TGTGCCAGCAGTTACGCGGGGGGCATTATCGGGGAGCTGTTTTTT. V is TRBV6-5 and J is TRBJ2-2; TRBD2 matches at 8 bases. V dropped 2 bases and J dropped 7; count of bases not matched to a gene: 6. The CDR3 has 15 residues. Germline CDR1 MNHEY, CDR2 SVGAGI.

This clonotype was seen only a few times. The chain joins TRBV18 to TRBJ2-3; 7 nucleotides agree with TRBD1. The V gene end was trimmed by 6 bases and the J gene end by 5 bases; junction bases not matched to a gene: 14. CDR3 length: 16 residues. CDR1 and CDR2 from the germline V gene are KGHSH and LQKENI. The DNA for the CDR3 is TGTGCCAGCTCTTATTCCCGACAGGGAGCGAGAGATACGCAGTATTTT. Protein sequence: CASSYSRQGARDTQYF. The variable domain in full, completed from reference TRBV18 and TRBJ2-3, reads NAGVMQNPRHLVRRRGQEARLRCSPMKGHSHVYWYRQLPEEGLKFMVYLQKENIIDESGMPKERFSAEFPKEGPSILRIQQVVRGDSAAYFCASSYSRQGARDTQYFGPGTRLTVL.

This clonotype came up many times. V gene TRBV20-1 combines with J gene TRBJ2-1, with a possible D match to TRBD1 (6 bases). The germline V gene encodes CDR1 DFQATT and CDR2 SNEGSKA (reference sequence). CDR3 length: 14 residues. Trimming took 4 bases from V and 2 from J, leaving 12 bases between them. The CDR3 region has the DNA TGCAGTGCTATATCCGGGACACCCTACAATGAGCAGTTCTTC. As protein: CSAISGTPYNEQFF.

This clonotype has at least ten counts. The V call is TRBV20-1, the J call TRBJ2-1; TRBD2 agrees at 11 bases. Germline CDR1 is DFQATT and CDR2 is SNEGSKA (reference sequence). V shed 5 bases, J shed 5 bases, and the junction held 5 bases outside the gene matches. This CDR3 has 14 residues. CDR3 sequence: CSAFTGLADNEQFF. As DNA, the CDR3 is TGCAGTGCTTTCACGGGACTAGCGGACAATGAGCAGTTCTTC.

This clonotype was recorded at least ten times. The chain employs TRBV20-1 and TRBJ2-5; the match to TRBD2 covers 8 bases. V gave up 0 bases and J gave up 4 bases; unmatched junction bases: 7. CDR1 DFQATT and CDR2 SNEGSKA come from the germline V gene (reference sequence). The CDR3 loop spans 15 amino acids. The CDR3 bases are TGCAGTGCTAGAGATCGCGAGCGGGAGTTAGAGACCCAGTACTTC. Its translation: CSARDRERELETQYF.

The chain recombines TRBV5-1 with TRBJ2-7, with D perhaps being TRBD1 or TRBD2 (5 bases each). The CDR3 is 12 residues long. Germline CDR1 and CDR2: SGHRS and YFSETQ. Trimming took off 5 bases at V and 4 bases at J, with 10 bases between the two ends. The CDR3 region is CASRLWGYEQYF. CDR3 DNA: TGCGCCAGCAGACTTTGGGGGTACGAGCAGTACTTC.

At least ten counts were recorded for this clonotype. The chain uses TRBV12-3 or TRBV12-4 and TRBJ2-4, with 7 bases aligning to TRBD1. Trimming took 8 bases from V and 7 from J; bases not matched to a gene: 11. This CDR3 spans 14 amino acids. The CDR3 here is CASQRRQGWNIQYF. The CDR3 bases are TGTGCCAGCCAAAGGAGACAGGGTTGGAACATTCAGTACTTC.

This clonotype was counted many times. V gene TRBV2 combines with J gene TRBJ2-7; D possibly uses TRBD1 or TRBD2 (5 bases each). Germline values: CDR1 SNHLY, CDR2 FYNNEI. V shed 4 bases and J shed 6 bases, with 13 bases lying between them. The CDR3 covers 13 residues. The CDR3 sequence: CASSVRENGEQYF. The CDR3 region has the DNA TGTGCCAGCAGTGTCAGGGAGAATGGCGAGCAGTACTTC.

CDR3: CASKIFGANSNSPLHF. The CDR3 nucleotides are TGTGCCAGCAAAATCTTTGGGGCTAACAGCAATTCACCCCTCCACTTT. This chain uses TRBV6-5 with TRBJ1-6, with D perhaps TRBD1 (5 bases). Trimming cost V 7 bases and J 7 bases, with 20 bases left between them. CDR3 length: 16 residues. CDR1 MNHEY and CDR2 SVGAGI come from the germline V gene.

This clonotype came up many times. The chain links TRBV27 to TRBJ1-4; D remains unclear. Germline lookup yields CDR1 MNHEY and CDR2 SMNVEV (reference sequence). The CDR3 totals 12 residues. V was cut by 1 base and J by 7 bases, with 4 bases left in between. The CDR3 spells CASSLWGEKLFF. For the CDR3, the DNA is TGTGCCAGCAGTTTATGGGGTGAAAAACTGTTTTTT. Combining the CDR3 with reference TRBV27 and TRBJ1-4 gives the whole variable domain EAQVTQNPRYLITVTGKKLTVTCSQNMNHEYMSWYRQDPGLGLRQIYYSMNVEVTDKGDVPEGYKVSRKEKRNFPLILESPSPNQTSLYFCASSLWGEKLFFGSGTQLSVL.

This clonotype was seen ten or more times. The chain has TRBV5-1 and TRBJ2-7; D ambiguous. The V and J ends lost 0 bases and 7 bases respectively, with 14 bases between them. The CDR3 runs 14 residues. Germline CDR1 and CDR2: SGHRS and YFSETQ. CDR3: CASSLDASYREQYF. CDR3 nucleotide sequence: TGCGCCAGCAGCTTGGACGCCAGCTATCGGGAGCAGTACTTC.

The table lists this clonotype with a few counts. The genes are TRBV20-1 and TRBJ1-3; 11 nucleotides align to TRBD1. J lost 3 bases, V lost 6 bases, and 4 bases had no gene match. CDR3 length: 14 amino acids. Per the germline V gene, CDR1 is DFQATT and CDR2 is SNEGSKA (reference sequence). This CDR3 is CSARTGGNGNTIYF. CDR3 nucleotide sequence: TGCAGTGCAAGGACAGGGGGCAATGGAAACACCATATATTTT.

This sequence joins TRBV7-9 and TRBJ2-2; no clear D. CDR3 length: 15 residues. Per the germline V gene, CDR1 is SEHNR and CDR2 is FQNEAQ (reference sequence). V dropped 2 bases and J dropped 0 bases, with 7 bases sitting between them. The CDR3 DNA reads TGTGCCAGCAGCTTACACGTGGCGAACACCGGGGAGCTGTTTTTT. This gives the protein CASSLHVANTGELFF.

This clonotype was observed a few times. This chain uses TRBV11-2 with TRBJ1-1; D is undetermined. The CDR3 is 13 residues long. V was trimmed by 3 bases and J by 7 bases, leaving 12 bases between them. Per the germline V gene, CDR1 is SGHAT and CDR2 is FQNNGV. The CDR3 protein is CASSFRQALEAFF. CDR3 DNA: TGTGCCAGCAGCTTTCGTCAGGCCCTTGAAGCTTTCTTT.

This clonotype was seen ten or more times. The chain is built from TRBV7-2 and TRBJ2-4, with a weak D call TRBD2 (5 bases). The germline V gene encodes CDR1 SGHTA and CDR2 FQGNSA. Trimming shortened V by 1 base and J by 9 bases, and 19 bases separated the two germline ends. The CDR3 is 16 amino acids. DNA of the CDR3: TGTGCCAGCAGCTTAGTGCGGGCTAGTACCTCGGGCATTCAGTACTTC. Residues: CASSLVRASTSGIQYF.

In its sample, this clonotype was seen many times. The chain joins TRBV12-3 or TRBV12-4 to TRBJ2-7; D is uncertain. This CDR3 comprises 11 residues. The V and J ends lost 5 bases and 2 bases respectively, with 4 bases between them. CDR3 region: CASSPAYEQYF. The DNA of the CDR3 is TGTGCCAGCAGTCCCGCCTACGAGCAGTACTTC.

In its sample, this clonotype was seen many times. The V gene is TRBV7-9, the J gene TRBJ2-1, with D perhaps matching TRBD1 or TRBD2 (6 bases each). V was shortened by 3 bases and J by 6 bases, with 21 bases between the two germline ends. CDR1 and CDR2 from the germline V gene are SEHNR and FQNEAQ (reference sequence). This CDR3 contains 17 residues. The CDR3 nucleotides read TGTGCCAGCAGCTTTCGGATTGGCGGGGACAAAATCAATGAGCAGTTCTTC. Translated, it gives CASSFRIGGDKINEQFF.

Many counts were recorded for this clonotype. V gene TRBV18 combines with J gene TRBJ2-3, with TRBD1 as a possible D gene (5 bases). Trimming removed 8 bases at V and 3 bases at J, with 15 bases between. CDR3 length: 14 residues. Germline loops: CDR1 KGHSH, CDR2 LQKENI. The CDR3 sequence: CASRTQVLTDTQYF. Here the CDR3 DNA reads TGTGCCAGCCGAACACAGGTACTGACAGATACGCAGTATTTT.